The 5 T cell receptor beta chains in this list originate from one sample, sequenced in a study of a mutant IDH1 vaccine in newly diagnosed glioma. Measured with immunoSEQ multiplex PCR; TCRdb has only the in-frame clones, and not every one. Here the sample spans approximately 70,000 clones, approximately 86% being singletons. Time point described: baseline, week 1 (first vaccination visit). Treatment described: pre-vaccination baseline after standard-of-care therapy. Sequenced here: PBMCs, sampled from a glioma patient treated with radiotherapy, temozolomide or both. These receptors originate from a man aged 25-40 years with glioma.

The CDR3 loop reads CASSYKWGQNGYTF. The CDR3 nucleotides read TGTGCCAGCAGTTATAAATGGGGACAGAATGGCTACACCTTC. The rearrangement uses TRBV6-6 and TRBJ1-2, with TRBD1 matching 7 bases. V gave up 3 bases and J gave up 6 bases; unmatched junction bases: 7. The germline V gene has CDR1 MNHNY and CDR2 SVGAGI (reference sequence). This CDR3 has 14 residues.

This rearrangement joins TRBV19 to TRBJ1-2; no clear D. The germline V gene has CDR1 LNHDA and CDR2 SQIVND (reference sequence). The CDR3 runs to 15 residues. V lost 5 bases and J 2 bases, leaving 15 bases between the germline ends. The DNA of the CDR3 is TGTGCCAGTAGTCTCCTTGTCACTACCAACTATGGCTACACCTTC. Protein: CASSLLVTTNYGYTF.

This rearrangement joins TRBV29-1 to TRBJ1-3, with D possibly being TRBD1 (6 bases). Germline lookup yields CDR1 SQVTM and CDR2 ANQGSEA. V was clipped by 7 bases and J by 3 bases, with 13 bases between them. CDR3 length equals 13 residues. CDR3 region: CSAAETGGNTIYF. In DNA form, the CDR3 reads TGCAGCGCCGCGGAGACAGGTGGAAACACCATATATTTT.

The chain combines TRBV7-8 with TRBJ1-2; D may be TRBD1 (6 bases). The CDR3 contains 15 residues. Germline V CDR1 and CDR2: SGHVS, FQNEAQ. Deletions cut 5 bases from V and 4 bases from J, with 17 bases between. CDR3 nucleotide sequence: TGTGCCAGCAGCCCGAGGACAGAGCCTACCTATGGCTACACCTTC. As protein: CASSPRTEPTYGYTF.

The chain recombines TRBV11-2 with TRBJ1-4, with 7 bases matching TRBD1. The CDR3 covers 16 residues. Germline V gene data show CDR1 as SGHAT and CDR2 as FQNNGV. The V and J ends lost 1 base and 6 bases, in that order; junction bases with no gene match: 8. The CDR3, as DNA: TGTGCCAGCAGCTTAGGGGAGTGGGACAGCGATGAAAAACTGTTTTTT. Residues: CASSLGEWDSDEKLFF.